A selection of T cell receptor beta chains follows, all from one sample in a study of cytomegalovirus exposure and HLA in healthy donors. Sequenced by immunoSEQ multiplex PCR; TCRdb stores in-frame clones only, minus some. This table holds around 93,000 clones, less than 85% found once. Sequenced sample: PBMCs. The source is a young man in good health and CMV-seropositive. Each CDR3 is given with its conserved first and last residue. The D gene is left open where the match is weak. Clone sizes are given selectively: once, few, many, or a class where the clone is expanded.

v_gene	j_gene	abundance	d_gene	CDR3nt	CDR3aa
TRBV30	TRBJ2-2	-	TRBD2	TGTGCCTGGAACGCGGGAGTTACCAACACCGGGGAGCTGTTTTTT	CAWNAGVTNTGELFF
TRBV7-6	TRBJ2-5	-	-	TGTGCCAGCAGCCCCACGGGGAGGTACAGGCAAGAGACCCAGTACTTC	CASSPTGRYRQETQYF
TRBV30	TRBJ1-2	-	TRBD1	TGTGCCTGGAGTGTTCGGGACAGTACCCTCTATGGCTACACCTTC	CAWSVRDSTLYGYTF
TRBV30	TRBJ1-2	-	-	TGTGCCTTGACAGCTAGTCTATGGGGCTACACCTTC	CALTASLWGYTF
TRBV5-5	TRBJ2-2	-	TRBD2	TGTGCCAGCAGCTCGGGACTAGGGGATCGGGACACCGGGGAGCTGTTTTTT	CASSSGLGDRDTGELFF
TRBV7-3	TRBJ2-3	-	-	TGTGCCAGCAGCTCCGGGAACACAGATACGCAGTATTTT	CASSSGNTDTQYF
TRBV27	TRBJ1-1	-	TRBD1	TGTGCCAGCAGTCCCGGGATAGGGGGCAACACTGAAGCTTTCTTT	CASSPGIGGNTEAFF
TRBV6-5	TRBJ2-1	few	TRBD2	TGTGCCAGTGTAGCGGGAGGTTCCTACAATGAGCAGTTCTTC	CASVAGGSYNEQFF
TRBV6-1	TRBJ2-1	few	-	TGTGCCAGCAGTGAAGTATCCCGCAATGAGCAGTTCTTC	CASSEVSRNEQFF
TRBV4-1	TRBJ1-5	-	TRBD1	TGCGCCAGCAGCTTACGCGACAGGGTCAATCAGCCCCAGCATTTT	CASSLRDRVNQPQHF
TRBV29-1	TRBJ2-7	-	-	TGCAGCGTCGCTAGCGAAACCTACGAGCAGTACTTC	CSVASETYEQYF
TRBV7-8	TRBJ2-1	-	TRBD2	TGTGCCAGCAGCTTAGTCCCGGGACAATATAGCGGGAGCGGGAATGAGCAGTTCTTC	CASSLVPGQYSGSGNEQFF
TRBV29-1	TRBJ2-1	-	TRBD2	TGCAGCGTTGAAGATCCTGGACTAGCGGGAGAAAGCAATGAGCAGTTCTTC	CSVEDPGLAGESNEQFF
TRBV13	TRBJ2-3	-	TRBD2	TGTGCCAGCAGCCCACGGACTAGCGGGACGGTAGATACGCAGTATTTT	CASSPRTSGTVDTQYF
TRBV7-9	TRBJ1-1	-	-	TGTGCCAGCACCCCCGAGGGTGCGTTGAACACTGAAGCTTTCTTT	CASTPEGALNTEAFF
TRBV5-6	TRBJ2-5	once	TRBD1	TGTGCCAGCAGCTTGGGGGGACAGGGGACCACAGAGACCCAGTACTTC	CASSLGGQGTTETQYF
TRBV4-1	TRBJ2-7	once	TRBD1	TGCGCCAGCAGCCAAAAGGGGACAGGGACCTACGAGCAGTACTTC	CASSQKGTGTYEQYF
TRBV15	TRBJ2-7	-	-	TGTGCCACCAGCAGAGAACTCTCCTACGAGCAGTACTTC	CATSRELSYEQYF
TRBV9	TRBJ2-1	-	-	TGTGCCAGCAGCGCTGGACATACGGGGGGCGGTGAGCAGTTCTTC	CASSAGHTGGGEQFF
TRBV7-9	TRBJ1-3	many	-	TGTGCCAGCAGCACCTTACAGGGATCTGGAAACACCATATATTTT	CASSTLQGSGNTIYF
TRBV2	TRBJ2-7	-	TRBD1	TGTGCCAGCAGACACACCGGGACAGGGGGCTACGAGCAGTACTTC	CASRHTGTGGYEQYF
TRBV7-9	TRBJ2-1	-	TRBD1	TGTGCCAGCAGCCTGGGGCAGGGGGCAGACAATGAGCAGTTCTTC	CASSLGQGADNEQFF
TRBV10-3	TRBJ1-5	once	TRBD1	TGTGCCATCAGTCCGGACAGGAGTAACGGCAATCAGCCCCAGCATTTT	CAISPDRSNGNQPQHF
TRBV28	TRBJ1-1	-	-	TGTGCCAGCAGTCCGGGACTCTTACCCCCCATGAACACTGAAGCTTTCTTT	CASSPGLLPPMNTEAFF
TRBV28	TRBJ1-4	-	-	TGTGCCAGCAGTCTCCCCAGGAATAATGAAAAACTGTTTTTT	CASSLPRNNEKLFF
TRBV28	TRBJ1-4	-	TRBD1	TGTGCCAGCAGTATCGCCGGACAGGGGGTAGATGAAAAACTGTTTTTT	CASSIAGQGVDEKLFF
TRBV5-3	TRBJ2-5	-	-	TGTGCCAGAAGCTGTGCGGCCCCGGGTCTAGGAGGAGAGACCCAGTACTTC	CARSCAAPGLGGETQYF
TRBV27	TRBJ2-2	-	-	TGTGCCAGCGGTTTCCAGGGCGCCGGGGAGCTGTTTTTT	CASGFQGAGELFF